A single sample is the source of the 7 T cell receptor beta chains below, sequenced in a study of CD8 T cells in Susac syndrome. The authors reverse transcribed about 0.5 to 1 ug RNA with random hexamers. TCRdb re-derived calls from the immunoSEQ multiplex PCR reads in MiXCR, one entry per CDR3 protein. The profile shows approximately 150,000 distinct CDR3 sequences, about 93% of them singletons. The sequencing sample was made of CD4+ T cells from PBMCs. These receptors came from a human donor in good health.

V gene TRBV2 combines with J gene TRBJ2-5; 11 nucleotides match TRBD2. V gave up 5 bases and J gave up 3 bases; unmatched junction bases: 5. The germline gives CDR1 SNHLY, CDR2 FYNNEI. There are 15 residues in the CDR3. The CDR3 loop reads CASSFTSGGEETQYF. CDR3 sequence (DNA): TGTGCCAGCAGTTTCACTAGCGGGGGTGAAGAGACCCAGTACTTC.

The chain carries TRBV3-1 and TRBJ2-5; 9 bases agree with TRBD2. The V gene's germline CDR1 is LGHDT and CDR2 YNNKEL (reference sequence). The CDR3 loop spans 17 amino acids. With V trimmed by 1 base and J by 4 bases, 10 bases remained unmatched. CDR3 bases: TGTGCCAGCAGCCAAGGTGGAATGGCGGGGGGGCTAGAGACCCAGTACTTC. It specifies CASSQGGMAGGLETQYF.

The gene calls are TRBV7-8 and TRBJ1-1; D is possibly TRBD1 (5 bases). The CDR3 sequence is 17 residues long. Germline V gene sequence: CDR1 SGHVS, CDR2 FQNEAQ. V was cut by 5 bases and J by 1 base, with 20 bases left in between. CDR3 sequence reads: CASSDWGGGFGNTEAFF. For the CDR3, the DNA is TGTGCCAGCAGCGACTGGGGTGGGGGTTTCGGGAACACTGAAGCTTTCTTT.

The chain combines TRBV18 with TRBJ2-1; TRBD1 matches 7 bases. Germline loops: CDR1 KGHSH, CDR2 LQKENI. J gave up 12 bases and V 5 bases, and 7 bases lay outside the gene matches. The CDR3 length is 12 residues. CDR3 nucleotide sequence: TGTGCCAGCTCAGGGACAGATTGGGGGCAGTTCTTC. It is translated as CASSGTDWGQFF.

The chain joins TRBV19 to TRBJ1-5; the D is unclear. There are 15 residues in the CDR3. The germline V gene has CDR1 LNHDA and CDR2 SQIVND (reference sequence). Trimming left V 5 bases short and J 5 bases short, with 16 bases between. DNA for the CDR3: TGTGCCAGTAGTCATAAAAGGGCTGGAGATCAGCCCCAGCATTTT. Encoded protein: CASSHKRAGDQPQHF.

This chain's CDR3 is CASSLADRGLVTQYF. DNA of the CDR3: TGTGCCAGCAGTTTAGCCGACAGGGGGCTCGTGACCCAGTACTTC. The chain combines TRBV12-3 or TRBV12-4 with TRBJ2-5; 10 positions agree with TRBD1. V gave up 0 bases and J gave up 7 bases; unmatched junction bases: 5. There are 15 residues in the CDR3.

The chain recombines TRBV4-2 with TRBJ1-2, with TRBD1 matching 12 bases. Germline V gives CDR1 LGHNA, CDR2 YNFKEQ. The CDR3 is 15 amino acids. The trim removed 0 bases at V and 8 bases at J, leaving 4 bases unmatched. CDR3 residues: CASSQEGQGARGYTF. The CDR3 region has the DNA TGTGCCAGCAGCCAAGAGGGACAGGGGGCGAGGGGCTACACCTTC.